The TCR beta chain described here comes from a study of blood T cell repertoires in COVID-19. The overall study: Sample material is recorded as cDNA or gDNA derived from T cells, B-cell-depleted T cells, or PBMCs.

Clones were read by immunoSEQ multiplex PCR, and TCRdb kept only the in-frame ones, dropping some. The sample records some 300,000 clones, about 85% being singletons. This CDR3 is 12 amino acids long. The V end lost 7 bases, the J end lost 3 bases, and 9 bases lay between the germline ends. Germline CDR1 reads LNHDA; CDR2 reads SQIVND (reference sequence). The receptor was derived from a woman between 45 and 65 years old with active or convalescent COVID-19. The rearrangement joins TRBV19 to TRBJ1-2; D is undetermined. The sequencing sample was made of peripheral blood. The CDR3 reads CASNGRDYGYTF. The CDR3 nucleotides read TGTGCCAGTAACGGTCGAGACTATGGCTACACCTTC.